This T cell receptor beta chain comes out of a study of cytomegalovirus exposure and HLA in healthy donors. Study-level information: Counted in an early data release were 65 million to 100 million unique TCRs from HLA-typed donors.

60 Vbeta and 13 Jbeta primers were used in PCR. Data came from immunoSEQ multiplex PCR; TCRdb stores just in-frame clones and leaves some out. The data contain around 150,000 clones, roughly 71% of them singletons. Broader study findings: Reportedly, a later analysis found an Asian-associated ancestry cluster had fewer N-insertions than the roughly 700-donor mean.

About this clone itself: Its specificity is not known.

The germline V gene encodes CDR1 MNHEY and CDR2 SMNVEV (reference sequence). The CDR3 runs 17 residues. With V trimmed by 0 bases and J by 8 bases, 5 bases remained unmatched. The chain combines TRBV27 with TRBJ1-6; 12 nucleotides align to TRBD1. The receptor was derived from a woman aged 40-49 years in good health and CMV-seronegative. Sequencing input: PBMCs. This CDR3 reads CASSLSGTGGADSPLHF. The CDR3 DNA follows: TGTGCCAGCAGTTTATCGGGGACAGGGGGCGCCGATTCACCCCTCCACTTT.